This TCR beta chain was documented in a study of OX40 agonist ivuxolimab in advanced cancers. Regarding the study in general: Ivuxolimab, which targeted the costimulatory receptor OX40 (CD134), was an agonistic, fully human IgG2 monoclonal antibody. The paper describes the monotherapy dose-escalation part (N of about 54 patients) of the phase I trial of ivuxolimab. The purpose of peripheral TCRbeta sequencing was to test whether ivuxolimab changed TCR sequence diversity and led to clonal T-cell expansion. Intravenous ivuxolimab was administered to patients every 2 weeks at six dose levels: 0.01, 0.1, 0.3, 1.5, 3 and 10 mg/kg. The dose-escalation cohort was 82.7% male with a mean age of approximately 60 years, ranging from roughly 20 to 80. Among the 52 dose-escalation patients, some 20 had hepatocellular carcinoma, about 15 melanoma, 9 renal cell carcinoma and 9 head and neck cancer. Prior anti-PD-1, anti-PD-L1 or anti-CTLA-4 therapy was permitted, and approximately 40% of dose-escalation patients had received checkpoint inhibitors. Three dose-escalation patients achieved partial responses, one with hepatocellular carcinoma and two with cutaneous melanoma. Beyond this particular receptor, the publication reports: The antigen specificity of the clonally expanded peripheral T cells was not determined. At doses of 0.1 to 3.0 mg/kg, clonal expansion of both CD4+ and CD8+ T cells in blood was seen between baseline and week 6. On average, CD8+ T cells showed more expanded clones than CD4+ T cells after ivuxolimab. In the 0.1-3.0 mg/kg groups, partial responders were among the patients with the lowest normalized peripheral clonal expansion, particularly in CD8+ T cells. Low levels of normalized T-cell clonal expansion were also seen in some patients who did not respond.

The V end loses 8 bases and the J end loses 6 bases, and a stretch of 10 bases separates them. Reading from cysteine to phenylalanine, the CDR3 counts 12 amino acids. The CDR3 DNA has 36 bases and is translated from base 1. Looking up the germline V gene (reference sequence) yields CDR1 PRHDT and CDR2 FYEKMQ. With regard to this clone: The antigen it binds to is not known. Base qualities are not provided; no much larger clone lies one nucleotide away.

For sequencing of the TCRbeta CDR3 region, genomic DNA was extracted from the sorted cells. The immunoSEQ Assay was used to sequence the TCRbeta CDR3 regions. In TCRdb, the immuneACCESS table is reduced to in-frame sequences with V and J assigned. These tables do not hold every clone; where another copy was compared, an unresolved V gene accounts for under half, and the others remain unexplained. The sample table contains roughly 44,000 clones; only one count was recorded for around nine tenths of them. Of the sample, about 13% is held by the ten largest clones. The trial excluded patients who had a history of autoimmune disease or who were on systemic immunosuppression. In every dose cohort, peripheral blood was drawn for TCR sequencing at baseline, cycle 4 day 1, and cycle 7 day 1. Samples were obtained from an open-label, multicenter, first-in-human phase I dose-escalation trial of ivuxolimab. The trial enrolled adults with locally advanced or metastatic head and neck squamous cell, hepatocellular, melanoma or renal cell carcinoma. Before TCR sequencing, CD4+ T cells and CD8+ T cells were sorted from peripheral blood as separate populations.

The material was CD4+ or CD8+ T cells sorted from blood, obtained in a trial of the OX40 agonist ivuxolimab. Recombination connected TRBV13 to TRBJ1-4; too little of a D gene remains to name it. This TCR derives from an adult with an advanced solid tumor such as melanoma, head and neck, liver or kidney cancer. This receptor carries the CDR3 CASHAEDEKLFF. The DNA is TGTGCCAGCCACGCCGAGGATGAAAAACTGTTTTTT. When the CDR3 is completed using the reference TRBV13 and TRBJ1-4 genes on either side, the full variable domain is AAGVIQSPRHLIKEKRETATLKCYPIPRHDTVYWYQQGPGQDPQFLISFYEKMQSDKGSIPDRFSAQQFSDYHSELNMSSLELGDSALYFCASHAEDEKLFFGSGTQLSVL.